A single sample is the source of the 5 T cell receptor beta chains below, sequenced in a study of blood T cell repertoires in COVID-19. Profiling relied on immunoSEQ multiplex PCR, and the TCRdb table lists in-frame clones only, not all of them. The sample consists of some 150,000 clones, about 86% of them appearing once. The sample comprised peripheral blood. All receptors come from a woman between 45 and 65 years old with active or convalescent COVID-19.

This clone was observed a single time. This chain connects TRBV3-1 (or the pseudogene TRBV3-2) to TRBJ1-3; D uncertain. From germline, CDR1 is LGHDT and CDR2 YNNKEL (reference sequence). V lost 1 base to trimming and J lost 3 bases, with 10 bases between them. The CDR3 covers 15 residues. CDR3 DNA: TGTGCCAGCAGCCAAGGGGCACTTGGTGGAAACACCATATATTTT. Its protein product is CASSQGALGGNTIYF.

The chain carries TRBV5-4 and TRBJ1-2, with 8 positions matching TRBD1. The CDR3 has 15 amino acids. V lost 5 bases to trimming and J lost 0 bases; unmatched junction nucleotides: 6. Germline loops: CDR1 SGHNT, CDR2 YYREEE (reference sequence). CDR3 sequence: CASSSDRDANYGYTF. CDR3 DNA sequence: TGTGCCAGCAGTTCGGACAGGGATGCTAACTATGGCTACACCTTC.

This sequence joins TRBV4-1 and TRBJ1-3, with no clear D. Trimming left V 1 base short and J 0 bases short, with 10 bases between. The germline CDR1 and CDR2 sequences are MGHRA and YSYEKL. The CDR3 spans 16 residues. This CDR3 reads CASSQVGLYSGNTIYF. CDR3 sequence (DNA): TGCGCCAGCAGCCAAGTCGGTTTGTACTCTGGAAACACCATATATTTT.

This clone was counted once. CDR3 coding DNA: TGCAGCGTTGGAGGAGTTAGCGGGAGGTTCTCAGATACGCAGTATTTT. Amino acid sequence: CSVGGVSGRFSDTQYF. The chain employs TRBV29-1 and TRBJ2-3; 10 bases map to TRBD2. The CDR3 runs 16 residues. The ends lost 4 bases at V and 4 bases at J; junction bases unmatched: 11. CDR1 is SQVTM, CDR2 ANQGSEA, per germline.

The chain combines TRBV5-4 with TRBJ2-1; 10 bases align to TRBD2. The length of the CDR3 is 16 residues. Trimming at V came to 4 bases and at J to 6 bases, leaving 10 bases not matched to a gene. Germline V gene lookup returns CDR1 SGHNT and CDR2 YYREEE (reference sequence). The CDR3 DNA sequence: TGTGCCAGCAGCGTTATGACTAGCGGGCCAATCAATGAGCAGTTCTTC. This codes for CASSVMTSGPINEQFF. Full variable domain (outside the CDR3, taken from reference TRBV5-4 and TRBJ2-1): ETGVTQSPTHLIKTRGQQVTLRCSSQSGHNTVSWYQQALGQGPQFIFQYYREEENGRGNFPPRFSGLQFPNYSSELNVNALELDDSALYLCASSVMTSGPINEQFFGPGTRLTVL.